These 5 T cell receptor beta chains share one sample of origin, sequenced in a study of blood T cell repertoires in COVID-19. The protocol was immunoSEQ multiplex PCR, while the TCRdb copy is restricted to in-frame clones and leaves out a portion. The table records 150,000 to 200,000 clones, 80% to 90% of them present only once. The sequenced material came from peripheral blood. These receptors were taken from a man younger than 35 who had recovered from COVID-19.

The rearrangement links TRBV10-3 to TRBJ2-3, with TRBD2 matching over 9 bases. This CDR3 contains 12 residues. Trimming cost V 9 bases and J 8 bases; bases outside gene matches: 6. Germline V gene data show CDR1 as ENHRY and CDR2 as SYGVKD. For the CDR3, the DNA is TGTGCCATTAGCGGGAGCTATGGTACGCAGTATTTT. Translating it yields CAISGSYGTQYF.

This clone was observed a few times. The V and J genes are TRBV19 and TRBJ1-2; tentative D call: TRBD1 (5 bases). Trimming took 5 bases from V and 4 from J, leaving 11 bases between them. Per germline, CDR1 LNHDA and CDR2 SQIVND (reference sequence). The CDR3 spans 13 residues. CDR3 in DNA: TGTGCCAGTAGTGCCCAGGGCCCCTATGGCTACACCTTC. It encodes CASSAQGPYGYTF.

The CDR3 spells CSVRGPGQGYNEQFF. The CDR3 region has the DNA TGCAGCGTTAGGGGGCCGGGACAAGGTTACAATGAGCAGTTCTTC. V and J are TRBV29-1 and TRBJ2-1; 7 nucleotides line up with TRBD1. The V and J ends lost 5 bases and 4 bases, in that order; junction bases with no gene match: 11. This CDR3 is built from 15 residues. Germline CDR1 reads SQVTM; CDR2 reads ANQGSEA.

V usage is TRBV13 and J usage is TRBJ2-2; D might be TRBD1 (5 bases). The CDR3 runs 14 residues. Germline V gene sequence: CDR1 PRHDT, CDR2 FYEKMQ (reference sequence). V was pared by 4 bases and J by 5 bases, with 11 bases between. The CDR3 DNA reads as TGTGCCAGCAGCTCCCCAGGGATGACCGGGGAGCTGTTTTTT. Its translation: CASSSPGMTGELFF.

This rearrangement joins TRBV14 to TRBJ1-4, with 7 positions matching TRBD1. CDR1 and CDR2 from the germline V gene are SGHDN and FVKESK. With V trimmed by 4 bases and J by 4 bases, 3 bases remained unmatched. The CDR3 is 14 residues long. The CDR3 protein is CASSPGGFNEKLFF. The CDR3 nucleotides are TGTGCCAGCAGCCCAGGGGGATTTAATGAAAAACTGTTTTTT.